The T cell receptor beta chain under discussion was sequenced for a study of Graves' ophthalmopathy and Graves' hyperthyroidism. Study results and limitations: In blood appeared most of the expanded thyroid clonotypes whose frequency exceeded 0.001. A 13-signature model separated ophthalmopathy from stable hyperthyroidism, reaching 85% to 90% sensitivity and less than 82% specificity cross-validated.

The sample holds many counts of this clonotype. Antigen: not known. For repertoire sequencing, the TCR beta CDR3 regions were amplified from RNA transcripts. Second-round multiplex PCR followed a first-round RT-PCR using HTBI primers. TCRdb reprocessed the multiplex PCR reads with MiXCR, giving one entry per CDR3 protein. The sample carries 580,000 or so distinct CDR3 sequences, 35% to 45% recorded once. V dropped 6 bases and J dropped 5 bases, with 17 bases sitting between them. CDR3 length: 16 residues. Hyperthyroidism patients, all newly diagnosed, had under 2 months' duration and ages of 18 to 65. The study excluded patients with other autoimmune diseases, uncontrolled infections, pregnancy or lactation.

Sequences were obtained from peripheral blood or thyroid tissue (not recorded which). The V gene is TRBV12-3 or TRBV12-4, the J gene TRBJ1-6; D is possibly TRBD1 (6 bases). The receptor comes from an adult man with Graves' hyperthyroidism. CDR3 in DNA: TGTGCCAGCAGCCACTCGTCCGGGACAAATAATTCACCCCTCCACTTT. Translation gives CASSHSSGTNNSPLHF.